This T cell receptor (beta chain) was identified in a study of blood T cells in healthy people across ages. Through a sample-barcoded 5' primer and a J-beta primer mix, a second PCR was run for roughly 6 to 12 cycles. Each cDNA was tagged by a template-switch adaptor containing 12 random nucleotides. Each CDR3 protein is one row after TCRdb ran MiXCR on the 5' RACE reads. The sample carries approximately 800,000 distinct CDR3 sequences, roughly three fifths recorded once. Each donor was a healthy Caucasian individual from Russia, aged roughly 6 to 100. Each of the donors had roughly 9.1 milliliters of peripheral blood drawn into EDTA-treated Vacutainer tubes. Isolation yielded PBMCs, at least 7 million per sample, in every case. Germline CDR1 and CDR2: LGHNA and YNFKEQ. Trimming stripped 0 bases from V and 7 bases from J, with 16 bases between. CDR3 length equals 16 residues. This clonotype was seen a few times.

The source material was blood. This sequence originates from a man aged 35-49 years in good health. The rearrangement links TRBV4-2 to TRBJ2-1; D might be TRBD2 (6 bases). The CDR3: CASSQDTTGEGNEQFF. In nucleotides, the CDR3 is TGTGCCAGCAGCCAAGATACGACGGGAGAGGGGAATGAGCAGTTCTTC.